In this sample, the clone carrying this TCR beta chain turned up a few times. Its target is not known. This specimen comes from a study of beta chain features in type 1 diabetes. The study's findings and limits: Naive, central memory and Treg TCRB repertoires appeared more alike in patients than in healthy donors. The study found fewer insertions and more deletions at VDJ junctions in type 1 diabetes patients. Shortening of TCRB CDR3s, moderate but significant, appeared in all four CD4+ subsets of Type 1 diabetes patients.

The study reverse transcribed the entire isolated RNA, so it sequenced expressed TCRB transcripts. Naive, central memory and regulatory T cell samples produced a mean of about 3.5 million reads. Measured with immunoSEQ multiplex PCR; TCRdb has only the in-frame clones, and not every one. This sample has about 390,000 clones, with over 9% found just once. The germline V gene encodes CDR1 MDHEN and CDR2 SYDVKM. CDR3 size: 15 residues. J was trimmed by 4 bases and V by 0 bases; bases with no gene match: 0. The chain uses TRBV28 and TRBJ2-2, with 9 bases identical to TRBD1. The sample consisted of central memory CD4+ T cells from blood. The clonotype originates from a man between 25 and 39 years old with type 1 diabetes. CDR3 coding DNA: TGTGCCAGCAGTTTATGGGACAGGGGCACCGGGGAGCTGTTTTTT. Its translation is CASSLWDRGTGELFF.